This T cell receptor (beta chain) emerged from a study of blood T cells in healthy people across ages. There are a few counts of this clonotype. Combining a sample-barcoded 5' primer with a J-beta primer mix, a second PCR ran for about 7 to 11 cycles. TCRdb processed the 5' RACE reads anew with MiXCR; each CDR3 protein has one entry. Altogether around 1,500,000 distinct CDR3 sequences are present, about 30% being singletons, with the ten largest covering over 7%. Germline CDR1 and CDR2: SGHRS and YFSETQ. V was trimmed by 4 bases and J by 8 bases, leaving 16 bases between them. CDR3 length: 15 residues.

This receptor was obtained from a woman under 40 in good health. The chain has TRBV5-1 and TRBJ1-6, with a weak D call TRBD1 (5 bases). Sequencing was carried out using blood. The CDR3 region has the DNA TGCGCCAGCAGCATGGGGACCGGGGATTATTCACCCCTCCACTTT. Residues: CASSMGTGDYSPLHF.